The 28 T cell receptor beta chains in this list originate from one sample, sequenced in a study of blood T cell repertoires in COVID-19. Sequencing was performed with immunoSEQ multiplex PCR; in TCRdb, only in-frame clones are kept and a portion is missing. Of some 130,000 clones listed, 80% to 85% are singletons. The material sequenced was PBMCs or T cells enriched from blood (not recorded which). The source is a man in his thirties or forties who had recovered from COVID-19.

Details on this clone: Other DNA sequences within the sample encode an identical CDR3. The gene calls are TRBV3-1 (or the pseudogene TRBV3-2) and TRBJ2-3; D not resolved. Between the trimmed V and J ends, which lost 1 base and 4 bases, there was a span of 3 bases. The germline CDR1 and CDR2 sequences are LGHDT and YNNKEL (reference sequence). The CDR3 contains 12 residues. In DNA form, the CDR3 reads TGTGCCAGCAGCCAAGTCGCAGATACGCAGTATTTT. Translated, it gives CASSQVADTQYF.

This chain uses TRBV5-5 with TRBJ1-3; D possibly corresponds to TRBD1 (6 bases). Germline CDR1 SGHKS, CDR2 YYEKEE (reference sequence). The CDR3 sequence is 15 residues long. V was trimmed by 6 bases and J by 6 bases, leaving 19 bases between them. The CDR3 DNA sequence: TGTGCCAGCAACCTAAACGCGCAGGGGCTAAACACCATATATTTT. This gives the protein CASNLNAQGLNTIYF.

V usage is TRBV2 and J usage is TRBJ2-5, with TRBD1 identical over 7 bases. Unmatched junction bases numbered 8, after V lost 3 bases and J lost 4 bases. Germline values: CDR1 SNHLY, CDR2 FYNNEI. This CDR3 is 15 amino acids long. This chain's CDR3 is CASSEGDRERETQYF. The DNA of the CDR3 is TGTGCCAGCAGTGAGGGTGACAGGGAACGAGAGACCCAGTACTTC. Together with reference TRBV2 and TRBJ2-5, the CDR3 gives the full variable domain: EPEVTQTPSHQVTQMGQEVILRCVPISNHLYFYWYRQILGQKVEFLVSFYNNEISEKSEIFDDQFSVERPDGSNFTLKIRSTKLEDSAMYFCASSEGDRERETQYFGPGTRLLVL.

The CDR3: CAISGAGGNEQYF. In DNA form, the CDR3 reads TGTGCCATCAGTGGGGCCGGGGGGAACGAGCAGTACTTC. The genes are TRBV10-3 and TRBJ2-7, with 7 nucleotides matching TRBD2. The CDR3 extends over 13 amino acids. V gave up 4 bases and J gave up 5 bases; unmatched junction bases: 5. Germline CDR1 is ENHRY and CDR2 is SYGVKD.

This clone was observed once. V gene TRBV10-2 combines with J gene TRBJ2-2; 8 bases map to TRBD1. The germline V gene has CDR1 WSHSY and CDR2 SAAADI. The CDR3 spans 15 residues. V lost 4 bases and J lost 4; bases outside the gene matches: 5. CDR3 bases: TGCGCCAGCAGTGCCGGGACAGGAGGCACCGGGGAGCTGTTTTTT. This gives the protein CASSAGTGGTGELFF.

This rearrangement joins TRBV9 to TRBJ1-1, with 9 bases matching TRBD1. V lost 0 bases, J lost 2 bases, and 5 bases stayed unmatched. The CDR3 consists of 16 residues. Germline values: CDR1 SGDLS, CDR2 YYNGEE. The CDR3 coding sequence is TGTGCCAGCAGCGTAGCACAGGGGGCAGGAAACACTGAAGCTTTCTTT. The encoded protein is CASSVAQGAGNTEAFF.

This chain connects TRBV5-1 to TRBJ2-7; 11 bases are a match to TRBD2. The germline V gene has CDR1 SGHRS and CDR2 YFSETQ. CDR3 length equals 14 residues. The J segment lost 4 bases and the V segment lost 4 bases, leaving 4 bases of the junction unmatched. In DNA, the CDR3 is TGCGCCAGCAGCCTCCGGACTAGCGGGTACGAGCAGTACTTC. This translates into CASSLRTSGYEQYF. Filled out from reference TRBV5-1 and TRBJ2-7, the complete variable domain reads KAGVTQTPRYLIKTRGQQVTLSCSPISGHRSVSWYQQTPGQGLQFLFEYFSETQRNKGNFPGRFSGRQFSNSRSEMNVSTLELGDSALYLCASSLRTSGYEQYFGPGTRLTVT.

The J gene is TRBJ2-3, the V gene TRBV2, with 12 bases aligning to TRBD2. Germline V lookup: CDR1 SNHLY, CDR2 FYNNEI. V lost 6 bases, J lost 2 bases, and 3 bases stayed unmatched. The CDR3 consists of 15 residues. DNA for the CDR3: TGTGCCAGCAGCCGGACTAGCGGGGACACAGATACGCAGTATTTT. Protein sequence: CASSRTSGDTDTQYF. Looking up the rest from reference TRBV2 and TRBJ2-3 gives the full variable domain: EPEVTQTPSHQVTQMGQEVILRCVPISNHLYFYWYRQILGQKVEFLVSFYNNEISEKSEIFDDQFSVERPDGSNFTLKIRSTKLEDSAMYFCASSRTSGDTDTQYFGPGTRLTVL.

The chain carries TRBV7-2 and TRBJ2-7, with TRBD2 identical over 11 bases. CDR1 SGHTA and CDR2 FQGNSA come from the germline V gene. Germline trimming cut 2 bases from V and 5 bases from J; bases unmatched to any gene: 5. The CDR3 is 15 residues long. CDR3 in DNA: TGTGCCAGCAGCTTATACCTAGCGGGAGGCAACGAGCAGTACTTC. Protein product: CASSLYLAGGNEQYF. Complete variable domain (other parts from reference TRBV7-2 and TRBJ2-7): GAGVSQSPSNKVTEKGKDVELRCDPISGHTALYWYRQSLGQGLEFLIYFQGNSAPDKSGLPSDRFSAERTGGSVSTLTIQRTQQEDSAVYLCASSLYLAGGNEQYFGPGTRLTVT.

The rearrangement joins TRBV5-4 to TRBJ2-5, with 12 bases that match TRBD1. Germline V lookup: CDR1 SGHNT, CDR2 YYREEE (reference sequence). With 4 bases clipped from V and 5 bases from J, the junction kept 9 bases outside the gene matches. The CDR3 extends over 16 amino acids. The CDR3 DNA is TGTGCCAGCAGCGAACCCGGGACAGGGGGCGTCGAGACCCAGTACTTC. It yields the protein CASSEPGTGGVETQYF.

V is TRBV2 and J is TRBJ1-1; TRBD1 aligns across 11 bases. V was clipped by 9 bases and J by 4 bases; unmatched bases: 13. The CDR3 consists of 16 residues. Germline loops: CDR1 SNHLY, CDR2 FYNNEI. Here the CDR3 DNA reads TGTGCCAGAGCTGGGGACAGGGGGATTGGGGGCACTGAAGCTTTCTTT. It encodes CARAGDRGIGGTEAFF. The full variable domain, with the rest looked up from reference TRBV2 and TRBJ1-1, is EPEVTQTPSHQVTQMGQEVILRCVPISNHLYFYWYRQILGQKVEFLVSFYNNEISEKSEIFDDQFSVERPDGSNFTLKIRSTKLEDSAMYFCARAGDRGIGGTEAFFGQGTRLTVV.

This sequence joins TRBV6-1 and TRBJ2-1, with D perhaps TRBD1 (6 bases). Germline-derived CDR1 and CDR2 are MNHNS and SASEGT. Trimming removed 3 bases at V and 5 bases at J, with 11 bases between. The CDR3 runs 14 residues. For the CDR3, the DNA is TGTGCCAGCAGTGAGCTCTCAGGGGACAATGAGCAGTTCTTC. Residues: CASSELSGDNEQFF.

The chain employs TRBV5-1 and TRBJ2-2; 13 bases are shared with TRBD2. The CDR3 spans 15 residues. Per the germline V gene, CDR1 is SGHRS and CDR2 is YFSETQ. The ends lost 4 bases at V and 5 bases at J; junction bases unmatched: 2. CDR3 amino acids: CASSRLAGGTGELFF. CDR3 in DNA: TGCGCCAGCAGCCGACTAGCGGGAGGAACCGGGGAGCTGTTTTTT.

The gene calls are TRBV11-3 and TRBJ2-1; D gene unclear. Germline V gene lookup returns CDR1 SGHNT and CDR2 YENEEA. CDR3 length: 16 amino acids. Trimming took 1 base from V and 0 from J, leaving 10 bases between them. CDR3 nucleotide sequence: TGTGCCAGCAGCTTAGGGGCAAAACGCTCCTACAATGAGCAGTTCTTC. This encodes CASSLGAKRSYNEQFF.

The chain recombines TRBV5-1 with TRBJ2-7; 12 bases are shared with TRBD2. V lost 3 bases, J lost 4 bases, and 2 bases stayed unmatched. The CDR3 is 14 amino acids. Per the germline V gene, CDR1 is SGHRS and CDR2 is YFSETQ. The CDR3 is CASSSTSGSYEQYV. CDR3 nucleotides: TGCGCCAGCAGCTCGACTAGCGGGAGTTACGAGCAGTACGTC.

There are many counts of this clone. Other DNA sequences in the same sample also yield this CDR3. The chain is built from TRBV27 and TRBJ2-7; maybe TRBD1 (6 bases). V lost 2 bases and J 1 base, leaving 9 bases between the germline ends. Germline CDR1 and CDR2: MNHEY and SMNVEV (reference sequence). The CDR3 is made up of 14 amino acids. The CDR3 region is CASSLRDTSYEQYF. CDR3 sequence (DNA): TGTGCCAGCAGTTTACGGGACACATCCTACGAGCAGTACTTC.

CDR3 DNA: TGTGCCAGCAGCGCGACAGATAATGAGCAGTTCTTC. This translates into CASSATDNEQFF. The chain links TRBV11-3 to TRBJ2-1, with a weak D call TRBD1 (5 bases). CDR3 size: 12 residues. The V and J ends lost 5 bases and 7 bases respectively, with 9 bases between them. CDR1 SGHNT and CDR2 YENEEA come from the germline V gene.

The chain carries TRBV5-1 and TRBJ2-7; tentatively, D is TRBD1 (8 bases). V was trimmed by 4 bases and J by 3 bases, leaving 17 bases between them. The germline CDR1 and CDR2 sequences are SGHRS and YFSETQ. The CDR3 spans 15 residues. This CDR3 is CASSPRGTGYYEQYF. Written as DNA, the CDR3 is TGCGCCAGCAGCCCGCGGGGGACAGGTTACTACGAGCAGTACTTC.

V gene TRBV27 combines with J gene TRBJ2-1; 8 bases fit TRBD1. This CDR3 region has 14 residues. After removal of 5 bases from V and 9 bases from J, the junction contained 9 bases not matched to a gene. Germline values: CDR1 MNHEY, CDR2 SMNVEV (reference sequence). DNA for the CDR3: TGTGCCAGCAGTCCCCAAGCCGACAGGGGTGAGCAGTTCTTC. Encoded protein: CASSPQADRGEQFF.

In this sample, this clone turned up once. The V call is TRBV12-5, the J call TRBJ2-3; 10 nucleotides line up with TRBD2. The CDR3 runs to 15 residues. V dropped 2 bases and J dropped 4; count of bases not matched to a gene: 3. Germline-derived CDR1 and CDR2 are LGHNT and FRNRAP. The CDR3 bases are TGTGCTAGTGGTTTGCGGACTAGCGGCGCAGATACGCAGTATTTT. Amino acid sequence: CASGLRTSGADTQYF.

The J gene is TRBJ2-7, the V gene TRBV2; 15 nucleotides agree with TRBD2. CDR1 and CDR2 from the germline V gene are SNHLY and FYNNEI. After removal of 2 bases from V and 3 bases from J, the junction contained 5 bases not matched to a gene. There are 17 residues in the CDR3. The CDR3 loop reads CASSELPGLAGGYEQYF. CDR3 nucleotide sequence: TGTGCCAGCAGTGAACTGCCGGGACTAGCGGGAGGCTACGAGCAGTACTTC.

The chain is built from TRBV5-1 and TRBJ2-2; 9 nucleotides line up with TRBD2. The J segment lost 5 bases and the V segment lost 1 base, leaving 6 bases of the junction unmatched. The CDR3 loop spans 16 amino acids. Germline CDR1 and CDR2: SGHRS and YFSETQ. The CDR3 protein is CASSLNIAGATGELFF. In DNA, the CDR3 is TGCGCCAGCAGCTTGAATATAGCGGGAGCAACCGGGGAGCTGTTTTTT.

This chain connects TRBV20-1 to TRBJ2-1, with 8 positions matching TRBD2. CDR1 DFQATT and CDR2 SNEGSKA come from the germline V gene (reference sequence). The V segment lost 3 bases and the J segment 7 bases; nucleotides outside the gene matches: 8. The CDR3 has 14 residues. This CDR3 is CSASYGGGGNEQFF. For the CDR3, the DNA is TGCAGTGCTAGTTACGGGGGGGGCGGAAATGAGCAGTTCTTC.

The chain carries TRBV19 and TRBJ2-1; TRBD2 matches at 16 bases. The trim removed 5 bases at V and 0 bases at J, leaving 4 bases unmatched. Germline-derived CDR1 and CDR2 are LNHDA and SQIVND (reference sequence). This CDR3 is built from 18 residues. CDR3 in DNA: TGTGCCAGTAGTCAAGGGACTAGCGGGAGGGCCTCCTACAATGAGCAGTTCTTC. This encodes CASSQGTSGRASYNEQFF.

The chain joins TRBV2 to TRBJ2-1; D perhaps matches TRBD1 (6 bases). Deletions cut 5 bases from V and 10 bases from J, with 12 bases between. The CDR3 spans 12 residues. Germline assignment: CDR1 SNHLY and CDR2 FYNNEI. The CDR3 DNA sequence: TGTGCCAGCAGTTTCTCCGGGACAGAGCAGTTCTTC. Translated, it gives CASSFSGTEQFF.

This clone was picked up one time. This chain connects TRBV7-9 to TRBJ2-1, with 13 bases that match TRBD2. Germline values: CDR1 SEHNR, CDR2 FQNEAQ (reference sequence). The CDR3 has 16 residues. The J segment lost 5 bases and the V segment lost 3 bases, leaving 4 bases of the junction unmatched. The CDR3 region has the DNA TGTGCCAGCAGCTTCCGACTAGCGGGAGGAGACAATGAGCAGTTCTTC. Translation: CASSFRLAGGDNEQFF.

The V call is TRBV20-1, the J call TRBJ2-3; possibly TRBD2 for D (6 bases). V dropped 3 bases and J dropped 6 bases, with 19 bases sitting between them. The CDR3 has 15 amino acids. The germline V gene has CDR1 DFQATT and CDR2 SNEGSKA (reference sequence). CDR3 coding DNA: TGCAGTGCTAGTACGCGCACCGGGAGAACGGATACGCAGTATTTT. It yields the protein CSASTRTGRTDTQYF.

CDR3 bases: TGTGCCAGCAGGACAGGACAGGGCCTTTTGGGCAATCAGCCCCAGCATTTT. Its translation: CASRTGQGLLGNQPQHF. The rearrangement uses TRBV21-1 and TRBJ1-5; the DNA was not compared with TRBD1, the D call given in the table. TRBV21-1 is a known pseudogene. The CDR3 sequence is 17 residues long.